The clone carrying this T cell receptor (beta chain) was recorded at least ten times. Its antigen is undetermined. These data originate in a study of identical twins. cDNA molecules carried unique molecular identifiers, and template switching added a universal primer site. TCRdb fed the 5' RACE reads into MiXCR, producing one record per CDR3 protein. The data show 200,000 to 250,000 distinct CDR3 sequences, with 6.5% to 8.5% seen just once and less than 2.5% held by the top ten. The CDR3 extends over 13 amino acids. In germline, CDR1 is LGHDT, CDR2 YNNKEL (reference sequence). The V end lost 3 bases, the J end lost 6 bases, and 8 bases lay between the germline ends. Study observations and caveats: Cord blood beta clonotypes present at high abundance carried fewer insertions; no such pattern appeared in memory repertoires. In beta out-of-frame sequences, the excess sharing between twins was weaker.

These data are also associated with another study on yellow fever vaccine responses in identical twins.

This chain uses TRBV3-1 with TRBJ2-2, with no clear D. Sequencing input: memory (CD45RO+) T cells sorted from blood. This TCR was sampled from a woman aged 18 to 35 in good health. This CDR3 is CASSHAQSGELFF. CDR3 DNA sequence: TGTGCCAGCAGCCATGCACAGTCCGGGGAGCTGTTTTTT.